Shown below are 2 T cell receptor beta chains from a single sample sequenced in a study of blood T cell repertoires in COVID-19. Here immunoSEQ multiplex PCR was the method, and the copy in TCRdb shows in-frame clones only, minus some. The sample shows over 200,000 clones, around 80% of them seen only once. Sequenced material: peripheral blood. The receptors stem from a human donor in a cohort sampled during active COVID-19.

The chain links TRBV3-1 (or the pseudogene TRBV3-2) to TRBJ1-2, with D unclear. V gave up 2 bases and J gave up 0 bases, with 4 bases separating them. Per germline, CDR1 LGHDT and CDR2 YNNKEL (reference sequence). The CDR3 is 13 residues long. The CDR3 spells CASSQRANYGYTF. CDR3 nucleotide sequence: TGTGCCAGCAGCCAACGGGCTAACTATGGCTACACCTTC.

This chain connects TRBV4-1 to TRBJ1-1; 7 bases match TRBD1. The CDR3 loop spans 14 amino acids. Looked up from germline, CDR1 is MGHRA and CDR2 is YSYEKL. J was trimmed by 4 bases and V by 4 bases; bases with no gene match: 6. The CDR3 protein is CASSRETGSTEAFF. CDR3 DNA sequence: TGCGCCAGCAGCCGAGAGACAGGGTCCACTGAAGCTTTCTTT.